The 21 T cell receptor beta chains below all came from one sample that was sequenced in a study of control samples from healthy donors and cancer patients. Generated by immunoSEQ multiplex PCR, the TCRdb table keeps only in-frame clones and is missing some. The sample includes some 70,000 clones, 83% of them seen just once. Sequencing used blood. The receptors were gathered from a man between 60 and 70 years old in good health.

The chain combines TRBV19 with TRBJ2-2; D is possibly TRBD2 (5 bases). V lost 10 bases to trimming and J lost 3 bases, with 30 bases between them. This CDR3 has 19 residues. Germline V lookup: CDR1 LNHDA, CDR2 SQIVND (reference sequence). CDR3 sequence (DNA): TGTGCCACTAACGAGATAGGGCGGGTAACACCGGGCCACACCGGGGAGCTGTTTTTT. Residues: CATNEIGRVTPGHTGELFF.

CDR3 residues: CASKGEETQYF. The CDR3 nucleotides are TGTGCCAGTAAGGGGGAAGAGACCCAGTACTTC. This chain connects TRBV19 to TRBJ2-5, with D maybe TRBD1 (6 bases). Germline V gene lookup returns CDR1 LNHDA and CDR2 SQIVND (reference sequence). This CDR3 contains 11 residues. V was trimmed by 7 bases and J by 3 bases, leaving 6 bases between them.

The chain carries TRBV11-2 and TRBJ2-7; D may be TRBD2 (5 bases). Germline V gives CDR1 SGHAT, CDR2 FQNNGV. Trimming removed 0 bases at V and 2 bases at J, with 11 bases between. CDR3 length: 15 residues. In DNA, the CDR3 is TGTGCCAGCAGCTTAGAAGGCGGGCGAGCCTACGAGCAGTACTTC. Its protein product is CASSLEGGRAYEQYF. Filled out from reference TRBV11-2 and TRBJ2-7, the complete variable domain reads EAGVAQSPRYKIIEKRQSVAFWCNPISGHATLYWYQQILGQGPKLLIQFQNNGVVDDSQLPKDRFSAERLKGVDSTLKIQPAKLEDSAVYLCASSLEGGRAYEQYFGPGTRLTVT.

The CDR3 coding sequence is TGTGCCAGCAGCTTAGCGGTACAGGGGATGTGGGAGACCCAGTACTTC. As protein: CASSLAVQGMWETQYF. The V gene is TRBV7-6, the J gene TRBJ2-5; 7 bases align to TRBD1. The junction had 9 bases not matched to a gene; V was cut back by 0 bases and J by 5 bases. Germline assignment: CDR1 SGHVS and CDR2 FNYEAQ. This CDR3 is 16 amino acids long.

This clone has only a few counts. This chain joins TRBV6-2 or TRBV6-3 and TRBJ2-7; D ambiguous. V lost 2 bases, J lost 4 bases, and 6 bases lay in between. The germline V gene encodes CDR1 MNHEY and CDR2 SVGEGT. CDR3 length equals 12 residues. The CDR3: CASSYPEYEQYF. The CDR3 DNA reads as TGTGCCAGCAGTTACCCGGAATACGAGCAGTACTTC.

The chain is built from TRBV29-1 and TRBJ1-2; 10 bases are a match to TRBD1. Germline assignment: CDR1 SQVTM and CDR2 ANQGSEA. V lost 5 bases, J lost 4 bases, and 10 bases stayed unmatched. The length of the CDR3 is 15 residues. CDR3 sequence reads: CSVTTGTGVRYGYTF. DNA of the CDR3: TGCAGCGTTACCACCGGGACAGGGGTACGCTATGGCTACACCTTC. Based on the CDR3 plus reference TRBV29-1 and TRBJ1-2, the full variable domain is SAVISQKPSRDICQRGTSLTIQCQVDSQVTMMFWYRQQPGQSLTLIATANQGSEATYESGFVIDKFPISRPNLTFSTLTVSNMSPEDSSIYLCSVTTGTGVRYGYTFGSGTRLTVV.

This clone has a single count. This chain joins TRBV5-6 and TRBJ2-7; no clear D gene. The CDR3 has 14 residues. V lost 1 base, J lost 2 bases, and 10 bases lay in between. From germline, CDR1 is SGHDT and CDR2 YYEEEE. CDR3 sequence (DNA): TGTGCCAGCAGCTTGTCCGGCGCTACCTACGAGCAGTACTTC. Encoded protein: CASSLSGATYEQYF.

The genes are TRBV9 and TRBJ1-5; D gene unclear. V was shortened by 5 bases and J by 3 bases, with 12 bases between the two germline ends. CDR3 size: 14 residues. CDR1 and CDR2 (germline): SGDLS, YYNGEE. CDR3 loop: CASSGQTSNQPQHF. CDR3 DNA sequence: TGTGCCAGCAGTGGGCAGACATCCAATCAGCCCCAGCATTTT.

J is TRBJ2-7 and V is TRBV5-4; 8 positions match TRBD1. The germline V gene encodes CDR1 SGHNT and CDR2 YYREEE (reference sequence). The CDR3 extends over 16 amino acids. Trimming took 0 bases from V and 5 from J; bases not matched to a gene: 10. CDR3 in amino acids: CASSLAVGRGPHEQYF. CDR3 DNA sequence: TGTGCCAGCAGCTTGGCAGTGGGCAGGGGGCCCCACGAGCAGTACTTC.

The CDR3 bases are TGTGCCAGCAGCCCCCCAGGGGTCCTAGCCAAAAACATTCAGTACTTC. Amino acid sequence: CASSPPGVLAKNIQYF. The rearrangement joins TRBV7-2 to TRBJ2-4; the D gene is possibly TRBD1 (6 bases). CDR1 and CDR2 from the germline V gene are SGHTA and FQGNSA. The CDR3 is 16 residues long. Deletions cut 5 bases from V and 0 bases from J, with 14 bases between.

The gene calls are TRBV7-6 and TRBJ2-5; D is perhaps TRBD1 (6 bases). CDR1 SGHVS and CDR2 FNYEAQ come from the germline V gene. There are 17 residues in the CDR3. V was cut by 5 bases and J by 2 bases, with 21 bases left in between. The CDR3: CASSARAIQGGQETQYF. In DNA form, the CDR3 reads TGTGCCAGCAGCGCAAGGGCGATACAGGGTGGGCAAGAGACCCAGTACTTC.

CDR3 coding DNA: TGTGCCACCAGCAGAGTTTATTTTTGGGCAGCAGATACGCAGTATTTT. Translating it yields CATSRVYFWAADTQYF. This chain connects TRBV15 to TRBJ2-3; D is uncertain. Looked up from germline, CDR1 is LNHNV and CDR2 is YYDKDF (reference sequence). The CDR3 spans 16 residues. Trimming removed 1 base from V and 4 bases from J, with 15 bases in between.

V gene TRBV7-2 combines with J gene TRBJ2-7; possible D gene TRBD1, 6 bases. Germline values: CDR1 SGHTA, CDR2 FQGNSA. V gave up 1 base and J gave up 3 bases, with 10 bases separating them. There are 14 residues in the CDR3. This CDR3 reads CASSLGGTNYEQYF. CDR3 nucleotides: TGTGCCAGCAGCTTAGGTGGGACAAACTACGAGCAGTACTTC.

The chain's CDR3 is CASRAGSNQPQHF. CDR3 nucleotide sequence: TGTGCCAGCCGGGCAGGTAGCAATCAGCCCCAGCATTTT. V and J are TRBV12-3 or TRBV12-4 and TRBJ1-5; D remains ambiguous. This CDR3 is built from 13 residues. With 8 bases removed from V and 0 bases from J, the gap between germline ends came to 8 bases.

The rearrangement uses TRBV7-3 and TRBJ1-1; TRBD1 matches at 8 bases. Germline trimming cut 4 bases from V and 5 bases from J; bases unmatched to any gene: 3. The CDR3 has 13 residues. Germline CDR1 SGHTA, CDR2 FQGTGA. The CDR3 sequence: CASSSDRATEAFF. The CDR3 region has the DNA TGTGCCAGCAGCTCGGACAGGGCGACTGAAGCTTTCTTT.

This clone has more than one count but fewer than ten. V is TRBV7-8 and J is TRBJ2-7; no reliable D call. V was trimmed by 0 bases and J by 7 bases, leaving 10 bases between them. This CDR3 is built from 13 residues. CDR1 SGHVS and CDR2 FQNEAQ come from the germline V gene. CDR3 sequence: CASSLALMGEQYF. The CDR3 bases are TGTGCCAGCAGCTTAGCGCTGATGGGGGAGCAGTACTTC.

The CDR3 DNA sequence: TGTGCCACCCAGGTAGATCAAGAGACCCAGTACTTC. As protein: CATQVDQETQYF. V gene TRBV28 combines with J gene TRBJ2-5, with D unresolved. Trimming stripped 10 bases from V and 2 bases from J, with 11 bases between. Germline loops: CDR1 MDHEN, CDR2 SYDVKM. This CDR3 region has 12 residues.

This clone was observed a few times. The rearrangement uses TRBV30 and TRBJ1-5; 9 bases map to TRBD1. The germline gives CDR1 GTSNPN, CDR2 SVGIG (reference sequence). The CDR3 contains 15 residues. The V and J ends lost 2 bases and 5 bases, in that order; junction bases with no gene match: 7. The CDR3 sequence: CAWSRRDREDQPQHF. CDR3 DNA sequence: TGTGCCTGGAGTCGCCGGGACAGGGAAGATCAGCCCCAGCATTTT.

V and J are TRBV2 and TRBJ2-7; D is perhaps TRBD1 or TRBD2 (5 bases each). The germline gives CDR1 SNHLY, CDR2 FYNNEI. The CDR3 is made up of 15 amino acids. The germline V and J ends were trimmed by 5 bases and 3 bases, with 17 bases remaining between them. DNA for the CDR3: TGTGCCAGCAGTTCCCGACCCGGGACGATCTACGAGCAGTACTTC. This encodes CASSSRPGTIYEQYF. Together with reference TRBV2 and TRBJ2-7, the CDR3 gives the full variable domain: EPEVTQTPSHQVTQMGQEVILRCVPISNHLYFYWYRQILGQKVEFLVSFYNNEISEKSEIFDDQFSVERPDGSNFTLKIRSTKLEDSAMYFCASSSRPGTIYEQYFGPGTRLTVT.

The V call is TRBV5-1, the J call TRBJ2-2; 11 bases fit TRBD1. The junction had 9 bases not matched to a gene; V was cut back by 7 bases and J by 1 base. The CDR3 consists of 17 residues. Germline lookup yields CDR1 SGHRS and CDR2 YFSETQ. This CDR3 reads CASDTGTGGLNTGELFF. The DNA for the CDR3 is TGCGCCAGCGATACCGGGACAGGGGGGCTGAACACCGGGGAGCTGTTTTTT.

The count of this clone is one. This sequence joins TRBV29-1 and TRBJ2-3; tentatively, D is TRBD1 (6 bases). The germline V gene has CDR1 SQVTM and CDR2 ANQGSEA. The CDR3 covers 15 residues. The ends were cut back, 5 bases at V and 2 bases at J, with 17 bases in the middle. The CDR3 sequence: CSVRPFTGSTDTQYF. CDR3 nucleotide sequence: TGCAGCGTTCGACCATTTACAGGGTCCACAGATACGCAGTATTTT.